This TCR beta chain was sequenced during a study of blood T cell repertoires in COVID-19. Germline-derived CDR1 and CDR2 are LNHDA and SQIVND (reference sequence). CDR3 length equals 17 residues. V shed 5 bases and J 6 bases; nucleotides not matched to a gene: 16. Two negative PCRs, clearance, or symptom resolution characterized the recovered Cohort 3 donors. TCRdb's table, derived via immunoSEQ multiplex PCR, lists solely in-frame clones and lacks some. This repertoire shows 320,000 or so clones, approximately 89% found once; its top ten account for under 6%. The source is a man aged 25-40 years who had recovered from COVID-19. Sequenced: PBMCs or T cells enriched from blood (not recorded which). This chain connects TRBV19 to TRBJ1-1; 9 bases map to TRBD1. For the CDR3, the DNA is TGTGCCAGTAGTTCCCTCCATTACAGGGGGCCGGACCCTGAAGCTTTCTTT. It codes for CASSSLHYRGPDPEAFF.